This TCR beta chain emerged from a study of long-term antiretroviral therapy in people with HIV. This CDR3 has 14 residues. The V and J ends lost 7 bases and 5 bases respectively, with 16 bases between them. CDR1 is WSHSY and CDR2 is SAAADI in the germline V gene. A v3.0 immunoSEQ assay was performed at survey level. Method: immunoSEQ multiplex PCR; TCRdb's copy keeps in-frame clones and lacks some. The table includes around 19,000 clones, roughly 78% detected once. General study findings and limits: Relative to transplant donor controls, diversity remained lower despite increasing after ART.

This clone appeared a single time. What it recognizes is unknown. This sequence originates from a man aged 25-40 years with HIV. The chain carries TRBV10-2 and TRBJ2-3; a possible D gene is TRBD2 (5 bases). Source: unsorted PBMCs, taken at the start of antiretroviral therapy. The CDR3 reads CASTLTRSLDTQYF. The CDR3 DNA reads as TGCGCCAGCACCCTTACTAGGAGCCTAGATACGCAGTATTTT.